This TCR beta chain was identified during a study of T cells in Graves' hyperthyroidism and ophthalmopathy (dated by TCRdb to 2018 to 2020). In the study overall: Peripheral blood was collected at initial diagnosis, before any treatment. According to the paper, TCR Vbeta CDR3 sequencing was carried out on 120 to 150 peripheral blood samples, which came from some 41 ophthalmopathy, 80 or so hyperthyroidism and some 17 progressor patients. An independent validation cohort of under 20 hyperthyroidism patients and 17 patients who later progressed to ophthalmopathy tested prospective prediction of ophthalmopathy. Once sampling was done, hyperthyroidism patients were given methimazole at a starting dose of 30 mg daily, whereas ophthalmopathy patients were given high-dose intravenous methylprednisolone. To identify distinguishing TCR V-J signatures, a discovery cohort of 90 to 100 patients was used, comprising 43 with Graves' ophthalmopathy and around 60 with stable Graves' hyperthyroidism. Thyroid tissue and blood T-cell repertoires from more than five Graves' hyperthyroidism patients were also compared in the study. The 95 to 100 discovery patients were divided at random into training and test sets in a 7:3 ratio.

The TCR beta CDR3 regions were amplified from RNA transcripts. A first-round RT-PCR of the TCR CDR3 used the HTBI primer set with the Qiagen OneStep RT-PCR kit. A second multiplex PCR round built the libraries, followed by size selection and purification. Libraries were sequenced paired-end with 100 bp reads on an Illumina HiSeq2000. The paper's data handling went like this. Raw data were processed with SOAPnuke, discarding reads with adapters, uncalled bases, mean Phred below 15, or no exact constant-primer or identifier match. High-quality paired reads were merged with COPE v1.2.5, and unique nucleotide sequences were defined as clonotypes. MiTCR v1.1 was used to align the clonotypes against IMGT TRBV, TRBD and TRBJ reference segments. The analysis was restricted to V-J combinations with a frequency above 0.0001, which together covered around 99% of the repertoires. The TCS score was defined as F50 (clonal expansion) divided by E x V (chaos), with BLOSUM62-based TCRdist calculated between CDR3 peptides within each V-J. Welch's t-statistics and random forest reduced 450 to 600 V-J features to 10 to 15, which were used in a naive Bayes classifier (R e1071). TCRdb itself trimmed the public reads at Q25 with fastp, ran MiXCR and retained productive beta chains. Identical CDR3 proteins give one entry, which carries the most common genes and DNA. TCRdb, rather than the study authors, made the V and J calls. This sample holds some 510,000 distinct CDR3 sequences; roughly 20% were observed only once. The ten top clones hold less than 30% of the sample.

This clonotype was recorded at least ten times. Its antigen remains undetermined. Within one base of it there is no much larger clone, and no base qualities were kept. Results the study describes overall, beyond this receptor: In cross-validation, a model built on a 13 V-J signature told ophthalmopathy apart from stable hyperthyroidism with approximately 90% sensitivity and about 81% specificity, and in testing the same model reached 80%/75%. Blood samples also contained most of the expanded thyroid clonotypes (frequency above 0.001), which suggests that blood repertoires may reflect thyroid immune responses. No statistical method was used to set the sample size in advance, and investigators knew the group allocation. In validation, the model predicted progression to ophthalmopathy a median of approximately 6.3 months before onset, with about 64% sensitivity and 72.22% specificity.

Graves' hyperthyroidism was defined as stable when no progression to ophthalmopathy occurred over 18 months of follow-up. The hyperthyroidism patients were between 18 and 65 years old and newly diagnosed, with a disease duration of less than 2 months. Exclusion was applied to patients with uncontrolled infections, other autoimmune diseases, pregnancy or lactation. Diagnoses were based on clinical symptoms, serum thyroxine and TRAb, thyroid ultrasound and orbital computed tomography. Ficoll-Paque density gradient centrifugation was used to isolate PBMCs from around 10 ml of fresh peripheral blood. Total RNA was extracted using Trizol reagent, and RNA quality was assessed on an Agilent 2100 Bioanalyzer. CDR1 and CDR2 are drawn from the germline V gene: SGHRS, YFSETQ. Relative to germline, V is 4 bases shorter and J is 3 bases shorter, with 16 bases between their ends. The cysteine opens and the phenylalanine closes a CDR3 of 15 amino acids. The read is trimmed to its CDR3 DNA, 45 bases read in frame from base 1.

The source of this sequence is a man between 18 and 29 years old with Graves' hyperthyroidism. The sample comprised blood. This receptor chain uses TRBV5-1 and TRBJ1-1, and the D gene may be TRBD1, 6 bases matching. The nucleotides read TGCGCCAGCAGCACGATACAGGGAGGGGACACTGAAGCTTTCTTT. Translated, this gives CASSTIQGGDTEAFF. Beyond the CDR3, the reference TRBV5-1 and TRBJ1-1 genes provide the residues; the full variable domain reads: KAGVTQTPRYLIKTRGQQVTLSCSPISGHRSVSWYQQTPGQGLQFLFEYFSETQRNKGNFPGRFSGRQFSNSRSEMNVSTLELGDSALYLCASSTIQGGDTEAFFGQGTRLTVV.